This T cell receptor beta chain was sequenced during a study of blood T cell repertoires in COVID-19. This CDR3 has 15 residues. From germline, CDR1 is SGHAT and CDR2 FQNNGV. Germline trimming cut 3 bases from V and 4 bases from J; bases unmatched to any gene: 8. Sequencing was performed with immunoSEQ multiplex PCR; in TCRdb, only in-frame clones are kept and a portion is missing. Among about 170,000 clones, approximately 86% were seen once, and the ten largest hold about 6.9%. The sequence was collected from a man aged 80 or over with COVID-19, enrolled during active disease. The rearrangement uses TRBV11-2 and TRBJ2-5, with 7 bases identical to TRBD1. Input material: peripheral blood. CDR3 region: CASSFSTGYRETQYF. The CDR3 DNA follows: TGTGCCAGCAGCTTCTCGACAGGGTACCGAGAGACCCAGTACTTC. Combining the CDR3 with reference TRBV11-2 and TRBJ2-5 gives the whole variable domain EAGVAQSPRYKIIEKRQSVAFWCNPISGHATLYWYQQILGQGPKLLIQFQNNGVVDDSQLPKDRFSAERLKGVDSTLKIQPAKLEDSAVYLCASSFSTGYRETQYFGPGTRLLVL.